The clone carrying this T cell receptor beta chain came up a few times. Its antigen is not known. CDR1 is SGHVS, CDR2 FNYEAQ, per germline. V dropped 6 bases and J dropped 3 bases, with 14 bases sitting between them. The CDR3 covers 14 residues. This sample is drawn from a study of T and B cells in COVID-19 patients. BIOMED2 TRB-A/B primer pools were used in multiplex TRB PCR. TCRdb processed the multiplex PCR reads anew with MiXCR; each CDR3 protein has one entry. The sample holds approximately 20,000 distinct CDR3 sequences, approximately 28% seen once. Study findings and constraints: Patients with COVID-19 reportedly showed strongly skewed T cell receptor beta variable and joining gene usage. CD4+, regulatory T cell, CD8+ and sorted SARS-CoV-2-responsive or tetramer+ T cells were not yet sequenced.

TRB was amplified from approximately 250-500 ng of blood genomic DNA. The clonotype originates from a human donor who had recovered from COVID-19. Sequencing used blood. The rearrangement uses TRBV7-6 and TRBJ1-1; D possibly corresponds to TRBD1 (6 bases). CDR3 bases: TGTGCCAGCAGTCCACAGGGCGAGCACACTGAAGCTTTCTTT. As protein: CASSPQGEHTEAFF.